This T cell receptor beta chain was documented in a study of CD8 T cells in Susac syndrome (dated by TCRdb to about 2019). Regarding the research as a whole: The study used repertoire sequencing to test whether antigen drove CD8+ T cell activation and differentiation in Susac syndrome. Clonality of the CD8+ T cell repertoire was compared between over ten healthy donors, roughly 14 Susac syndrome patients and around 15 multiple sclerosis patients. Overall study outcomes, separate from this receptor: The number of individuals in the TCR sequencing and HLA analysis was acknowledged as relatively small.

High-throughput TCR beta sequencing profiled peripheral blood CD8+ and CD4+ T cells from healthy donors, Susac syndrome patients and multiple sclerosis patients. Treatment-naive patients with stable or active relapsing-remitting disease fulfilling revised McDonald criteria were used as multiple sclerosis controls. Bulk CD8+ and CD4+ T cells were purified by magnetic negative isolation, while CD8+ TEMRA cells were enriched using FACS. Blood was drawn into EDTA tubes, processed within 24 hours, and PBMCs were isolated by density gradient centrifugation. PBMCs destined for TCR sequencing were cryopreserved in liquid nitrogen and later thawed in a 37 °C water bath. The sorted or isolated CD4+, CD8+ and CD8+ TEMRA cells reached a purity of at least 90%. RNA was extracted with the RNeasy kit and 0.5 to 1 ug was reverse transcribed using random hexamers. TCR beta CDR3 regions were amplified with the immunoSEQ multiplex PCR assay covering 54 Vbeta and 13 Jbeta segments. PCR amplification bias was corrected by using a synthetic template baseline for primer optimization and computational correction. As for the original processing: Reads were annotated to V, D and J genes per IMGT and analyzed with immunoSEQ Analyzer, keeping only productive sequences. Clonality was computed as one minus Shannon entropy normalized by log2 of the number of productive unique sequences. For each patient and control, public and private clones were evaluated within the 100 most prevalent clones. Clones were defined as Susac-specific when absent from the healthy and MS cohorts, from 1052 published viral clones and from other ImmuneACCESS disease sequences. TCRdb trimmed the raw reads at Q25, called clones with MiXCR and kept productive beta chains. Records with the same CDR3 protein are collapsed into one entry carrying the most frequent genes and DNA. The V and J calls and clone size are TCRdb's, not the authors'. The sample yields about 200,000 distinct CDR3 sequences; roughly nine tenths were counted once. Roughly 0.15% of the sample is held by the ten biggest clonotypes.

Relative to germline, V is 5 bases shorter and J is 7 bases shorter, with 11 bases between their ends. The germline V gene gives CDR1 as KGHDR and CDR2 as SFDVKD. The CDR3 covers 13 residues, taking in both the cysteine and the phenylalanine. This entry keeps only the CDR3 DNA: 39 bases, framed from base 1. About this clonotype itself: The antigen this receptor binds is unknown. Base quality data are lacking; no much larger clone is found one base away.

The TCR was taken from a human donor with multiple sclerosis. The rearranged chain carries TRBV24-1 and TRBJ1-5; no D segment can be confidently identified. The sequenced material came from CD8+ T cells from PBMCs. The encoded CDR3 is CATSGIEVQPQHF. Here is the DNA: TGTGCCACCAGTGGAATCGAGGTGCAGCCCCAGCATTTT.